One sample yielded the 4 T cell receptor beta chains listed below, sequenced in a study of early T cells in non-severe SARS-CoV-2 infection. One entry per CDR3 protein, called by TCRdb with MiXCR from the 5' RACE reads. The sample lists around 70,000 distinct CDR3 sequences, roughly 15% occurring once. The specimen sequenced was whole blood. Source of these receptors: an adult who was a healthcare worker with PCR-confirmed SARS-CoV-2 infection or an uninfected control (not recorded which).

This clonotype was observed a few times. The J gene is TRBJ2-3, the V gene TRBV29-1; 9 bases agree with TRBD2. Germline CDR1 reads SQVTM; CDR2 reads ANQGSEA. The V gene end was trimmed by 4 bases and the J gene end by 4 bases; junction bases not matched to a gene: 18. CDR3 length: 18 residues. CDR3 loop: CSVVWLAGNSAVPDTQYF. CDR3 coding DNA: TGCAGCGTTGTCTGGCTAGCGGGAAACTCCGCCGTTCCAGATACGCAGTATTTT.

The rearrangement joins TRBV28 to TRBJ2-6; D is uncertain. Germline assignment: CDR1 MDHEN and CDR2 SYDVKM. V lost 5 bases, J lost 4 bases, and 15 bases lay in between. The CDR3 totals 16 residues. CDR3 sequence reads: CASSGPSFGGANVLTF. The CDR3 bases are TGTGCCAGCAGTGGCCCTTCCTTCGGAGGGGCCAACGTCCTGACTTTC. Drawing the rest from reference TRBV28 and TRBJ2-6, the complete variable domain is DVKVTQSSRYLVKRTGEKVFLECVQDMDHENMFWYRQDPGLGLRLIYFSYDVKMKEKGDIPEGYSVSREKKERFSLILESASTNQTSMYLCASSGPSFGGANVLTFGAGSRLTVL.

The genes are TRBV21-1 and TRBJ1-4; the D call TRBD1 from the table was never checked on the DNA. TRBV21-1 is assigned pseudogene status. The length of the CDR3 is 15 residues. The CDR3 reads CASSEPGQTNEKLFF. As DNA, the CDR3 is TGTGCCAGCAGCGAACCGGGACAGACTAATGAAAAACTGTTTTTT.

This clonotype was recorded a few times. This chain joins TRBV21-1 and TRBJ2-3; TRBD2, the table's D call, was not compared with the DNA. TRBV21-1 is classified as a pseudogene. This CDR3 is 16 amino acids long. As DNA, the CDR3 is TGTGCCAGCAGCAAAGTAGGACTAGCGGGATTACATACGCAGTATTTT. It is translated as CASSKVGLAGLHTQYF.